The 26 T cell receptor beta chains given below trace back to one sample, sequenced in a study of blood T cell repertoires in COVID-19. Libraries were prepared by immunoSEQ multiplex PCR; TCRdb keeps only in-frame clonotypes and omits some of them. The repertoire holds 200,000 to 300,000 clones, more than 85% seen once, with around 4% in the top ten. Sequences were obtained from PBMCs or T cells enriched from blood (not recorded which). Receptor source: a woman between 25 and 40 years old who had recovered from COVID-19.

For the CDR3, the DNA is TGCGCCAGCAGCCAAGAGGGGGGACGTGCTGGAAACACCATATATTTT. It codes for CASSQEGGRAGNTIYF. V is TRBV4-3 and J is TRBJ1-3; a possible D gene is TRBD1 (5 bases). The length of the CDR3 is 16 residues. Trimming took off 0 bases at V and 2 bases at J, with 11 bases between the two ends. Germline V gene lookup returns CDR1 LGHNA and CDR2 YSLEER.

The CDR3: CASSTGAGANVLTF. The CDR3 nucleotides read TGTGCCAGCAGTACAGGGGCTGGGGCCAACGTCCTGACTTTC. V is TRBV2 and J is TRBJ2-6; 7 bases align to TRBD1. V lost 5 bases and J lost 2; bases outside the gene matches: 0. CDR1 is SNHLY and CDR2 is FYNNEI in the germline V gene. The CDR3 totals 14 residues.

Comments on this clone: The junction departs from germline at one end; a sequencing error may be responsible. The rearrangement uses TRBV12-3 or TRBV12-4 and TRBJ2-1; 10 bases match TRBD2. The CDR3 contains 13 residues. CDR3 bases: TGTGCCAGCAGTCACTATAAGCGGGAGGGCCCCGTCTTC. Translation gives CASSHYKREGPVF.

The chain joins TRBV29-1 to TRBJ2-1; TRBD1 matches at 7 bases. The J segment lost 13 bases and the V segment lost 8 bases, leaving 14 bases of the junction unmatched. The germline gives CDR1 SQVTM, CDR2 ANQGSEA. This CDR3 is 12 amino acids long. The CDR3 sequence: CSYDLYGTDQFF. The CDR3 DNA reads TGCAGCTACGATCTATACGGGACAGATCAGTTCTTC.

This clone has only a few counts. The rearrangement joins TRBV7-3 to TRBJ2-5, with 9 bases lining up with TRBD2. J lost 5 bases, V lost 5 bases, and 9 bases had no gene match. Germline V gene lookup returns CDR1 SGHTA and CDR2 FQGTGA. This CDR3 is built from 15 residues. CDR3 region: CASSPTGAGGETQYF. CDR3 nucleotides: TGTGCCAGCAGCCCCACGGGTGCGGGGGGGGAGACCCAGTACTTC.

CDR3 loop: CASSQDRGTEHYGYTF. CDR3 DNA sequence: TGTGCCAGCAGCCAAGATAGGGGGACGGAGCACTATGGCTACACCTTC. The chain joins TRBV3-1 (or the pseudogene TRBV3-2) to TRBJ1-2; TRBD1 might be the D (6 bases). The V gene's germline CDR1 is LGHDT and CDR2 YNNKEL (reference sequence). The V end lost 0 bases, the J end lost 3 bases, and 14 bases lay between the germline ends. This CDR3 is built from 16 residues.

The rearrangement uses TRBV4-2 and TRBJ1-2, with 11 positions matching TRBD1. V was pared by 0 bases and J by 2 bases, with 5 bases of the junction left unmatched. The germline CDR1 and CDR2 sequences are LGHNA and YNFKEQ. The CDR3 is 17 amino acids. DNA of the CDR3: TGTGCCAGCAGCCAAGATGAGGGACAGGGGGGAAACTATGGCTACACCTTC. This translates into CASSQDEGQGGNYGYTF.

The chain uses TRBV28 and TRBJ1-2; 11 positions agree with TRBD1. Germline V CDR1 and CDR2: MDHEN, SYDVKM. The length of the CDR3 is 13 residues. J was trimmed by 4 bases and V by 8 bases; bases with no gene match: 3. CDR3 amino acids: CASGTGGTYGYTF. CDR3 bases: TGTGCCAGCGGGACAGGGGGGACCTATGGCTACACCTTC.

Here the CDR3 reads CASSLGDSSYEQYF. The CDR3 DNA reads as TGTGCCAGCAGTTTAGGAGACAGCTCCTACGAGCAGTACTTC. This sequence joins TRBV6-2 or TRBV6-3 and TRBJ2-7, with D possibly matching TRBD1 (5 bases). The CDR3 contains 14 residues. The germline V gene encodes CDR1 MNHEY and CDR2 SVGEGT. V shed 4 bases and J shed 0 bases, with 10 bases lying between them.

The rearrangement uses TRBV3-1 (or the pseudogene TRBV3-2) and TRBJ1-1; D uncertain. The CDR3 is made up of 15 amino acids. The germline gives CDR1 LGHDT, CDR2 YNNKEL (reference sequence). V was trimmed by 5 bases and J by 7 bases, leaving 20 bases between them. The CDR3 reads CASSTLGTRLSEAFF. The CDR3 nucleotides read TGTGCCAGCAGCACTCTGGGCACCCGGCTTAGTGAAGCTTTCTTT.

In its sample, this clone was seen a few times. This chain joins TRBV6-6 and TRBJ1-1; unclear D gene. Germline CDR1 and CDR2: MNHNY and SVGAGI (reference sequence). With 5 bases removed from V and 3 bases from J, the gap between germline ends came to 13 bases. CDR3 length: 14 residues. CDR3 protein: CASSVGLRDTEAFF. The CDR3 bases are TGTGCCAGCAGTGTCGGACTTCGGGACACTGAAGCTTTCTTT.

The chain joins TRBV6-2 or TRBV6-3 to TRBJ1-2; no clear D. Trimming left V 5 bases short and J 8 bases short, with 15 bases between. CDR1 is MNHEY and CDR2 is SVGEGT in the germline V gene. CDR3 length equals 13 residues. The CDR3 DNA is TGTGCCAGCAGTGTCTCGGGGAAATCCGGCTACACCTTC. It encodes CASSVSGKSGYTF.

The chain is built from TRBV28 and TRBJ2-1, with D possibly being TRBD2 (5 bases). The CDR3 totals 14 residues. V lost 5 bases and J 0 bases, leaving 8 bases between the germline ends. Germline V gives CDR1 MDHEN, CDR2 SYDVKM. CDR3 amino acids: CASSRSGSYNEQFF. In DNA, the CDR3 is TGTGCCAGCAGTAGGAGCGGCTCCTACAATGAGCAGTTCTTC. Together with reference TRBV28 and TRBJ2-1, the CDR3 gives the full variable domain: DVKVTQSSRYLVKRTGEKVFLECVQDMDHENMFWYRQDPGLGLRLIYFSYDVKMKEKGDIPEGYSVSREKKERFSLILESASTNQTSMYLCASSRSGSYNEQFFGPGTRLTVL.

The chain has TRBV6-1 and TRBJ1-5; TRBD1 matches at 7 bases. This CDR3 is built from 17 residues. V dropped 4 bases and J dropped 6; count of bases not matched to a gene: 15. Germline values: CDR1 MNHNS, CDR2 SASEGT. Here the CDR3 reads CASSVLSSTGLGQPQHF. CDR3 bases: TGTGCCAGCAGTGTCCTATCCTCGACAGGGTTAGGTCAGCCCCAGCATTTT.

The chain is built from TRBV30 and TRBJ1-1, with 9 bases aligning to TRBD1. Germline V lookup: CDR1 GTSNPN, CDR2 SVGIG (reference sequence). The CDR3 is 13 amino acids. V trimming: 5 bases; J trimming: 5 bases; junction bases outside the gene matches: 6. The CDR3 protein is CAWQDRGRTEAFF. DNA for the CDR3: TGTGCCTGGCAGGACAGGGGACGGACTGAAGCTTTCTTT.

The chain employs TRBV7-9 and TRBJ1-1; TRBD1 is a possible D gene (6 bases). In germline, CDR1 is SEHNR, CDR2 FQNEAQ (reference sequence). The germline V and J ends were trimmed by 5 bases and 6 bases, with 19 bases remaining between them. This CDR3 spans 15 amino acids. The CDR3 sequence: CASSAPGQLKSEAFF. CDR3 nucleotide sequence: TGTGCCAGCAGCGCCCCAGGACAGTTAAAATCTGAAGCTTTCTTT.

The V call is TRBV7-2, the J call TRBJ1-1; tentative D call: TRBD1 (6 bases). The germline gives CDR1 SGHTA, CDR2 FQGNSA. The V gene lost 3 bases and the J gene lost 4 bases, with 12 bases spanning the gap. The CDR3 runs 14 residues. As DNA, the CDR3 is TGTGCCAGCAGCTTGAGGGGGTGGAGCACTGAAGCTTTCTTT. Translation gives CASSLRGWSTEAFF. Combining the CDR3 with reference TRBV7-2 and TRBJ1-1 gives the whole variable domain GAGVSQSPSNKVTEKGKDVELRCDPISGHTALYWYRQSLGQGLEFLIYFQGNSAPDKSGLPSDRFSAERTGGSVSTLTIQRTQQEDSAVYLCASSLRGWSTEAFFGQGTRLTVV.

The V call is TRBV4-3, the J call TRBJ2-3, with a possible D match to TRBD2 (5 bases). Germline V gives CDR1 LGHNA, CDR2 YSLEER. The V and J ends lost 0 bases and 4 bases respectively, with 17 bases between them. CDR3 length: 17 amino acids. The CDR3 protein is CASSQDTTIMIADTQYF. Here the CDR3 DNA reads TGCGCCAGCAGCCAAGACACGACTATTATGATCGCAGATACGCAGTATTTT.

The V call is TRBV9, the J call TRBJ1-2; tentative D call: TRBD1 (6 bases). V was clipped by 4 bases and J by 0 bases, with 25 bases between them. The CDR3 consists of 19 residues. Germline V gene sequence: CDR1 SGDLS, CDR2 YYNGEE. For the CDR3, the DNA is TGTGCCAGCAGCCCTCGGGGGGGCAGGGGTACATTAGCTAACTATGGCTACACCTTC. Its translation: CASSPRGGRGTLANYGYTF. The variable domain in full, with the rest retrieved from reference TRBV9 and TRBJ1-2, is DSGVTQTPKHLITATGQRVTLRCSPRSGDLSVYWYQQSLDQGLQFLIQYYNGEERAKGNILERFSAQQFPDLHSELNLSSLELGDSALYFCASSPRGGRGTLANYGYTFGSGTRLTVV.

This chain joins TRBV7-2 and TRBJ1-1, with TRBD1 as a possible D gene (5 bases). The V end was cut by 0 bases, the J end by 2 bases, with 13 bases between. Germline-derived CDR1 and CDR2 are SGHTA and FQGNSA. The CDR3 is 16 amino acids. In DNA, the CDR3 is TGTGCCAGCAGCTTAGCCCCTGGACACCTTAACACTGAAGCTTTCTTT. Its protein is CASSLAPGHLNTEAFF.

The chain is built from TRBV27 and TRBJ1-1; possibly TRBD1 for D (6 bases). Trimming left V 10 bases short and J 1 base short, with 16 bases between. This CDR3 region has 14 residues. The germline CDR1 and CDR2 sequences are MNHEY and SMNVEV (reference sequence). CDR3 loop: CANQGHGPNTEAFF. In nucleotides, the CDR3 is TGTGCCAACCAGGGGCATGGGCCGAACACTGAAGCTTTCTTT.

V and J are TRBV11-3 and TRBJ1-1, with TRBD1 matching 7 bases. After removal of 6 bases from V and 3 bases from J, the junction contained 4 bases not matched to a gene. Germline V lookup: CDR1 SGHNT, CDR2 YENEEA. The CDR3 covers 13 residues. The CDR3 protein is CASSRGLDTEAFF. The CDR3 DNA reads TGTGCCAGCAGTAGGGGGCTGGACACTGAAGCTTTCTTT.

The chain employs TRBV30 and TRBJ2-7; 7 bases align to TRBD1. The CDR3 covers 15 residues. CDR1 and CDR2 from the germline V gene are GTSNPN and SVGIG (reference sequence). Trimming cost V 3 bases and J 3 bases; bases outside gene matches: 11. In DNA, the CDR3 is TGTGCCTGGAGCTTTTCAGGGGGATTTAACTACGAGCAGTACTTC. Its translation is CAWSFSGGFNYEQYF.

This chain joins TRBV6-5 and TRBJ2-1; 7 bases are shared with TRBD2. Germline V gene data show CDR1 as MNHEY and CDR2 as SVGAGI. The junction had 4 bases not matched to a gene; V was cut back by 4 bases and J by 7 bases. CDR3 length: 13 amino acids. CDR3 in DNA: TGTGCCAGCAGTTGGACTAGACAAAATGAGCAGTTCTTC. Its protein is CASSWTRQNEQFF.

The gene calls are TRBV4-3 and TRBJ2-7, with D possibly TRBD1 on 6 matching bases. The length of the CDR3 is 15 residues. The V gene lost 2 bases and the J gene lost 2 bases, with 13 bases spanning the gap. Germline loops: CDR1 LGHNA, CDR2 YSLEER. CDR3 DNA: TGCGCCAGCAGCCAAATAGACAGGTCTCCCTACGAGCAGTACTTC. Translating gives CASSQIDRSPYEQYF.

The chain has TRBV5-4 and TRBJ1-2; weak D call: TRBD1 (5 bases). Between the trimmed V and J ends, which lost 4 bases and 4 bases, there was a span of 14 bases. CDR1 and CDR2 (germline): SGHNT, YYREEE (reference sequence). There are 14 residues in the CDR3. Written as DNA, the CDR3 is TGTGCCAGCAGCCGTCGGGGGACGGGCTATGGCTACACCTTC. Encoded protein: CASSRRGTGYGYTF.